These T cell receptor beta chains were read from a single sample in a study of T cell clonotyping in hematopoietic cell transplantation. Using immunoSEQ multiplex PCR, the repertoire was profiled, and TCRdb retains in-frame clones only, with some absent. The sample contains 50,000 or so clones, approximately 78% of which appear only once. Sequenced here: peripheral blood mononuclear cells, sampled before stem cell transplant. The receptors here all came from a man aged 55-75 years with myelodysplastic syndrome. Some clones in this sample may be carry-over from other donors' samples. The CDR3 runs from the conserved cysteine through the conserved F or W. D genes are given only for firm matches. Expanded clones get a size class; other rows say once, few or many, or leave the size out.

j_gene: TRBJ1-2
v_gene: TRBV6-5
d_gene: TRBD1
abundance: once
CDR3aa: CASSSDRGSYYGYTF
CDR3nt: TGTGCCAGCAGTTCTGACAGGGGGTCTTACTATGGCTACACCTTC

j_gene: TRBJ2-7
v_gene: TRBV2
d_gene: TRBD1
abundance: .
CDR3aa: CASRVTGGEQYF
CDR3nt: TGTGCCAGCAGGGTAACAGGGGGCGAGCAGTACTTC

j_gene: TRBJ1-6
v_gene: TRBV2
d_gene: TRBD1
abundance: few
CDR3aa: CASSTGAVHHNSPLHF
CDR3nt: TGTGCCAGCAGCACAGGGGCTGTTCACCATAATTCACCCCTCCACTTT

j_gene: TRBJ1-6
v_gene: TRBV28
d_gene: TRBD1
abundance: .
CDR3aa: CASSYGTGSGGSPLHF
CDR3nt: TGTGCCAGCAGCTACGGGACAGGGTCAGGAGGTTCACCCCTCCACTTT

j_gene: TRBJ1-4
v_gene: TRBV10-3
d_gene: .
abundance: .
CDR3aa: CAISAGSNNEKLFF
CDR3nt: TGTGCCATCAGTGCCGGCAGTAATAATGAAAAACTGTTTTTT

j_gene: TRBJ1-2
v_gene: TRBV4-1
d_gene: .
abundance: .
CDR3aa: CASSQDDLNLRGDYGYTF
CDR3nt: TGCGCCAGCAGCCAAGATGACCTGAATCTGCGGGGGGACTATGGCTACACCTTC

j_gene: TRBJ2-5
v_gene: TRBV9
d_gene: .
abundance: few
CDR3aa: CASSMSATPVETQYF
CDR3nt: TGTGCCAGCAGCATGAGCGCGACTCCGGTGGAGACCCAGTACTTC

j_gene: TRBJ1-1
v_gene: TRBV28
d_gene: .
abundance: .
CDR3aa: CASSLVGGSTEAFF
CDR3nt: TGTGCCAGCAGTTTGGTCGGTGGAAGCACTGAAGCTTTCTTT

j_gene: TRBJ1-5
v_gene: TRBV10-2
d_gene: .
abundance: .
CDR3aa: CASSESSSSNQPQHF
CDR3nt: TGCGCCAGCAGTGAGTCGAGTTCTAGCAATCAGCCCCAGCATTTT

j_gene: TRBJ1-1
v_gene: TRBV4-1
d_gene: .
abundance: .
CDR3aa: CASDDFNTEAFF
CDR3nt: TGCGCCAGCGATGACTTTAACACTGAAGCTTTCTTT

j_gene: TRBJ1-1
v_gene: TRBV6-5
d_gene: TRBD1
abundance: .
CDR3aa: CASSYSGQANTEAFF
CDR3nt: TGTGCCAGCAGTTACTCAGGACAGGCGAACACTGAAGCTTTCTTT

j_gene: TRBJ2-1
v_gene: TRBV5-1
d_gene: TRBD2
abundance: .
CDR3aa: CASSLIGGALNEQFF
CDR3nt: TGCGCCAGCAGCTTGATCGGGGGGGCCCTCAATGAGCAGTTCTTC

j_gene: TRBJ2-7
v_gene: TRBV7-9
d_gene: TRBD2
abundance: .
CDR3aa: CASAIPSGPSYEQYF
CDR3nt: TGTGCCAGCGCAATCCCTAGCGGACCCTCCTACGAGCAGTACTTC

j_gene: TRBJ2-2
v_gene: TRBV5-4
d_gene: .
abundance: few
CDR3aa: CASTGDVGTGELFF
CDR3nt: TGTGCCTCCACGGGGGATGTAGGGACCGGGGAGCTGTTTTTT

j_gene: TRBJ1-6
v_gene: TRBV19
d_gene: .
abundance: few
CDR3aa: CASSVGPYNSPLHF
CDR3nt: TGTGCCAGTAGCGTGGGGCCCTATAATTCACCCCTCCACTTT